These 8 T cell receptor beta chains came from one sample sequenced in a study of read filtering for tumor transcriptome and immune sequencing. From roughly 0.4 ug of RNA, a library with molecular barcoded alpha/delta and beta/gamma adaptors was made. TCRdb re-called the reads with MiXCR, one entry per CDR3 protein. The table includes about 57,000 distinct CDR3 sequences, roughly 20% detected once. The source material was a population of CD138-negative cells sorted from bone marrow. These receptor sequences come from a donor aged 40 or over with multiple myeloma.

Remarks on this clonotype: A much larger clone differs from this one at a single base, so this may be a read error. The chain employs TRBV29-1 and TRBJ1-3; D is unresolved. There are 13 residues in the CDR3. The V and J ends lost 5 bases and 0 bases respectively, with 8 bases between them. The germline CDR1 and CDR2 sequences are SQVTM and ANQGSEA. The CDR3 loop reads CSVQVSSGNTIYF. The CDR3 DNA reads TGCAGCGTTCAGGTTTCCTCTGGAAACACCATATATTTT.

The V and J genes are TRBV6-2 or TRBV6-3 and TRBJ1-5; no firm D call. Germline lookup yields CDR1 MNHEY and CDR2 SVGEGT. Trimming left V 6 bases short and J 6 bases short, with 9 bases between. The length of the CDR3 is 12 residues. The CDR3 here is CASSQEVQPQHF. In nucleotides, the CDR3 is TGTGCCAGCAGCCAAGAGGTTCAGCCCCAGCATTTT.

The chain couples TRBV3-1 to TRBJ2-6; 8 nucleotides agree with TRBD2. V was pared by 1 base and J by 0 bases, with 2 bases of the junction left unmatched. This CDR3 spans 17 amino acids. CDR1 LGHDT and CDR2 YNNKEL come from the germline V gene (reference sequence). The CDR3 DNA reads TGTGCCAGCAGCCAAGCCGGGGGGGTCTCTGGGGCCAACGTCCTGACTTTC. Protein product: CASSQAGGVSGANVLTF.

This clonotype has just a few counts. The chain uses TRBV7-9 and TRBJ2-3, with D perhaps matching TRBD1 (7 bases). CDR3 length: 15 residues. Trimming left V 3 bases short and J 1 base short, with 11 bases between. Germline-derived CDR1 and CDR2 are SEHNR and FQNEAQ (reference sequence). The CDR3, as DNA: TGTGCCAGCAGCTTCCAGGGGGGTCGCACAGATACGCAGTATTTT. Encoded protein: CASSFQGGRTDTQYF.

This clonotype was recorded only once. Because it lacks the conserved phenylalanine or tryptophan at the end, this CDR3 is likely a read error. The chain couples TRBV5-6 to TRBJ2-3, with D tentatively TRBD2 (5 bases). CDR3 length: 15 amino acids. V was clipped by 4 bases and J by 2 bases, with 14 bases between them. Germline lookup yields CDR1 SGHDT and CDR2 YYEEEE. The DNA of the CDR3 is TGTGCCAGCAGCGCGGGCGCAGGAATCACAGATACGCAGTATTCT. Its translation is CASSAGAGITDTQYS.

This clonotype has a count of ten or more. The rearrangement joins TRBV18 to TRBJ2-5; D gene ambiguous. The CDR3 spans 14 residues. Germline loops: CDR1 KGHSH, CDR2 LQKENI. Between the trimmed V and J ends, which lost 0 bases and 5 bases, there was a span of 10 bases. CDR3: CASSPPRRIETQYF. CDR3 DNA: TGTGCCAGCTCACCACCGAGGAGAATCGAGACCCAGTACTTC.

This clonotype was recorded at least ten times. The chain joins TRBV29-1 to TRBJ2-7; 7 positions match TRBD1. The germline V gene has CDR1 SQVTM and CDR2 ANQGSEA. The length of the CDR3 is 13 residues. V gave up 6 bases and J gave up 0 bases; unmatched junction bases: 5. CDR3: CSVRDSYSYEQYF. The CDR3 DNA follows: TGCAGCGTACGGGACAGTTACTCCTACGAGCAGTACTTC.

As for this clonotype: This may be a read error, as it is one base from a much larger clone. The genes are TRBV18 and TRBJ2-1; 7 bases line up with TRBD2. Germline CDR1 is KGHSH and CDR2 is LQKENI. The CDR3 spans 16 residues. V shed 3 bases and J 8 bases; nucleotides not matched to a gene: 13. CDR3 residues: CASSPPMWGGYDEQFF. For the CDR3, the DNA is TGTGCCAGCTCACCGCCTATGTGGGGGGGATACGATGAGCAGTTCTTC.